Following are 2 T cell receptor beta chains from one sample sequenced in a study of cytomegalovirus exposure and HLA in healthy donors. The PCR was carried out with 60 Vbeta primers and 13 Jbeta primers. Clones were sequenced by immunoSEQ multiplex PCR, and TCRdb holds only the in-frame ones, with some missing. This table holds 210,000 or so clones, more than 70% found once. The specimen was PBMCs. The source of these receptors is a human donor in good health.

The chain uses TRBV2 and TRBJ2-3; 9 nucleotides align to TRBD2. Germline V gene data show CDR1 as SNHLY and CDR2 as FYNNEI. After removal of 4 bases from V and 5 bases from J, the junction contained 10 bases not matched to a gene. The CDR3 totals 16 residues. The CDR3 here is CASSGLAGGPKDTQYF. CDR3 sequence (DNA): TGTGCCAGCAGTGGTTTGGCGGGAGGGCCGAAAGATACGCAGTATTTT.

The genes are TRBV9 and TRBJ1-4; tentative D call: TRBD1 (5 bases). Trimming pared 0 bases from V and 8 bases from J, leaving 11 bases between. CDR1 is SGDLS and CDR2 is YYNGEE in the germline V gene. CDR3 length: 14 residues. The CDR3 coding sequence is TGTGCCAGCAGCGTAGCTCCGGGGGACGAAAAACTGTTTTTT. Protein product: CASSVAPGDEKLFF.